The rows below give T cell receptor beta chains drawn from one sample of a study of blood T cells in healthy people across ages. TCRdb re-called the 5' RACE reads with MiXCR, one entry per CDR3 protein. The sample includes over 500,000 distinct CDR3 sequences, over 25% of them seen just once. The sample was also reused in another study, on T cells of mothers and their children.

The sequenced sample consisted of blood. The source of these receptors is a boy between 2 and 10 years old in good health. CDR3s include the opening cysteine and the closing phenylalanine or tryptophan.

CDR3 protein,J gene,V gene
CSVEDAVRGSFYHEQFF,-,TRBV29-1
CASSLHGVGIYEQYF,TRBJ2-7,TRBV12-3/TRBV12-4
CASIGPGLGGETQYF,TRBJ2-5,TRBV5-4
CASSLVSGRVTQPQHF,TRBJ1-5,TRBV7-9
CASSMDLTRGSYEQYF,TRBJ2-7,TRBV6-1
CASSYRTSGDTSTDTQYF,TRBJ2-3,TRBV7-8
CASSLGLAGGQGETQYF,TRBJ2-5,TRBV7-2
CASIPASGSYEQYF,TRBJ2-7,TRBV7-9
CASSYSGQGREGTEAFF,TRBJ1-1,TRBV6-5
CASRGYTVRNSPLHF,TRBJ1-6,TRBV27
CASSLTEQYF,TRBJ2-7,TRBV12-3/TRBV12-4
CASSLAGGAYNEQFF,-,TRBV7-2
CASSSRTSGGGETQYF,TRBJ2-5,TRBV7-2
CSARETGTGVGYTF,TRBJ1-2,TRBV20-1
CASSHPSSDTQYF,TRBJ2-3,TRBV7-6
CASSQDSAGGLRNEQFF,TRBJ2-1,TRBV4-2
CASKTVSPYNEQFF,TRBJ2-1,TRBV11-2
CASSSWTVNNEQFF,TRBJ2-1,TRBV5-1
CASSEGGVNEKLFF,TRBJ1-4,TRBV2
CASSLAPTQAGELFF,TRBJ2-2,TRBV7-9
CATSENLGRPEHEQYF,TRBJ2-7,TRBV24-1
CASSLYRGMKNIQYF,TRBJ2-4,TRBV11-2